These 13 T cell receptor beta chains share one sample of origin, sequenced in a study of T cell responses to AZD1222 COVID-19 vaccine. Profiling relied on immunoSEQ multiplex PCR, and the TCRdb table lists in-frame clones only, not all of them. Of tens of thousands of clones in the sample, around three quarters were seen once. The material sequenced was peripheral blood, taken on day 0 of AZD1222 vaccination. These receptors all stem from an adult in good health.

V and J are TRBV12-3 or TRBV12-4 and TRBJ2-1; D is unresolved. This CDR3 spans 13 amino acids. Trimming removed 3 bases at V and 8 bases at J, with 11 bases between. This CDR3 is CASSFAILDEQFF. CDR3 bases: TGTGCCAGCAGTTTCGCCATTCTCGATGAGCAGTTCTTC.

Here the CDR3 DNA reads TGTGCCAGCAGTTGGGGGACAACCACTGAAGCTTTCTTT. Translation gives CASSWGTTTEAFF. V and J are TRBV6-6 and TRBJ1-1; D perhaps matches TRBD1 (6 bases). The germline V and J ends were trimmed by 4 bases and 4 bases, with 10 bases remaining between them. CDR3 length: 13 residues. The germline CDR1 and CDR2 sequences are MNHNY and SVGAGI (reference sequence).

This clone was observed a handful of times. This chain connects TRBV5-6 to TRBJ1-2; D not certain. The V gene lost 4 bases and the J gene lost 7 bases, with 14 bases spanning the gap. The germline gives CDR1 SGHDT, CDR2 YYEEEE. The CDR3 extends over 13 amino acids. This CDR3 is CASSRLFSGGYTF. The CDR3 bases are TGTGCCAGCAGCCGTCTTTTTTCGGGTGGCTACACCTTC.

This chain uses TRBV7-2 with TRBJ2-5; D perhaps matches TRBD1 (5 bases). The CDR3 is 17 amino acids. CDR1 and CDR2 (germline): SGHTA, FQGNSA. Trimming pared 3 bases from V and 1 base from J, leaving 18 bases between. The DNA for the CDR3 is TGTGCCAGCAGCTTCGGGCAGGGATGGGTGTCCCAAGAGACCCAGTACTTC. Its translation: CASSFGQGWVSQETQYF. Drawing the rest from reference TRBV7-2 and TRBJ2-5, the complete variable domain is GAGVSQSPSNKVTEKGKDVELRCDPISGHTALYWYRQSLGQGLEFLIYFQGNSAPDKSGLPSDRFSAERTGGSVSTLTIQRTQQEDSAVYLCASSFGQGWVSQETQYFGPGTRLLVL.

The gene calls are TRBV19 and TRBJ2-2, with D unclear. Trimming cost V 4 bases and J 8 bases, with 5 bases left between them. Germline V gives CDR1 LNHDA, CDR2 SQIVND (reference sequence). This CDR3 region has 11 residues. CDR3 nucleotide sequence: TGTGCCAGTAGTACATATGGGGAGCTGTTTTTT. This encodes CASSTYGELFF.

This chain uses TRBV24-1 with TRBJ1-1, with 7 bases fitting TRBD1. The germline CDR1 and CDR2 sequences are KGHDR and SFDVKD. V dropped 3 bases and J dropped 1; count of bases not matched to a gene: 4. The CDR3 is 15 amino acids. The CDR3: CATSDATGRNTEAFF. The CDR3 DNA reads as TGTGCCACCAGTGATGCGACAGGGAGGAACACTGAAGCTTTCTTT.

The rearrangement joins TRBV5-6 to TRBJ2-1, with D maybe TRBD1 (6 bases). Germline values: CDR1 SGHDT, CDR2 YYEEEE. The CDR3 contains 15 residues. Trimming removed 1 base from V and 5 bases from J, with 13 bases in between. The CDR3 DNA is TGTGCCAGCAGCTTGAGCCAGGGGCCTCACAATGAGCAGTTCTTC. Its protein is CASSLSQGPHNEQFF.

The V call is TRBV11-2, the J call TRBJ1-5; D uncertain. Germline loops: CDR1 SGHAT, CDR2 FQNNGV. The CDR3 runs to 12 residues. Trimming cost V 5 bases and J 4 bases, with 6 bases left between them. CDR3 sequence (DNA): TGTGCCAGCAGCCGGGAGAATCAGCCCCAGCATTTT. It translates to CASSRENQPQHF.

This clone appeared a single time. This chain links TRBV10-3 with TRBJ1-5; no clear D gene. Germline assignment: CDR1 ENHRY and CDR2 SYGVKD. Trimming cost V 8 bases and J 5 bases, with 10 bases left between them. The CDR3 covers 12 residues. The CDR3 bases are TGTGCCATCGGTGGTGCAGATCAGCCCCAGCATTTT. Translated, it gives CAIGGADQPQHF.

The rearrangement joins TRBV5-4 to TRBJ1-4; D remains ambiguous. V was shortened by 3 bases and J by 7 bases, with 16 bases between the two germline ends. The germline V gene encodes CDR1 SGHNT and CDR2 YYREEE (reference sequence). The CDR3 consists of 15 residues. The CDR3 bases are TGTGCCAGCAGCTCACCGACGAGGGAAGGTGAAAAACTGTTTTTT. Amino acid sequence: CASSSPTREGEKLFF.

The chain is built from TRBV4-2 and TRBJ1-2, with 8 bases lining up with TRBD1. V was clipped by 0 bases and J by 4 bases; unmatched bases: 7. This CDR3 is built from 16 residues. Germline lookup yields CDR1 LGHNA and CDR2 YNFKEQ. In DNA form, the CDR3 reads TGTGCCAGCAGCCAAGATCCAGGGGGCAGATCCTATGGCTACACCTTC. Translating it yields CASSQDPGGRSYGYTF.

V and J are TRBV18 and TRBJ1-2, with 7 bases fitting TRBD1. The germline V gene has CDR1 KGHSH and CDR2 LQKENI. V lost 2 bases to trimming and J lost 3 bases; unmatched junction nucleotides: 0. The CDR3 extends over 13 amino acids. The CDR3 DNA sequence: TGTGCCAGCTCACCAGACAGGGACTATGGCTACACCTTC. Translation: CASSPDRDYGYTF.

J is TRBJ2-1 and V is TRBV12-3 or TRBV12-4; D perhaps matches TRBD2 (5 bases). The CDR3 runs to 13 residues. The V and J ends lost 4 bases and 9 bases respectively, with 13 bases between them. The CDR3 region has the DNA TGTGCCAGCAGTTACGAGGGTGCAGGTGAGCAGTTCTTC. Protein sequence: CASSYEGAGEQFF.